This TCR beta chain was identified in a study of blood T cell repertoires in COVID-19. CDR1 is MNHEY and CDR2 is SVGEGT in the germline V gene. This CDR3 has 11 amino acids. Using immunoSEQ multiplex PCR, the repertoire was profiled, and TCRdb retains in-frame clones only, with some absent. The table has fewer than 120,000 clones, 70% to 90% seen once. As to this clone: At one end the junction does not follow the germline gene, possibly because of a read error.

The specimen was peripheral blood. The genes are TRBV6-2 or TRBV6-3 and TRBJ2-7; 7 bases match TRBD1. The origin of this receptor is a human donor in a cohort sampled during active COVID-19. CDR3 sequence: CASSYLGTVFF. Here the CDR3 DNA reads TGTGCCAGCAGTTACCTTGGGACAGTCTTCTTC.